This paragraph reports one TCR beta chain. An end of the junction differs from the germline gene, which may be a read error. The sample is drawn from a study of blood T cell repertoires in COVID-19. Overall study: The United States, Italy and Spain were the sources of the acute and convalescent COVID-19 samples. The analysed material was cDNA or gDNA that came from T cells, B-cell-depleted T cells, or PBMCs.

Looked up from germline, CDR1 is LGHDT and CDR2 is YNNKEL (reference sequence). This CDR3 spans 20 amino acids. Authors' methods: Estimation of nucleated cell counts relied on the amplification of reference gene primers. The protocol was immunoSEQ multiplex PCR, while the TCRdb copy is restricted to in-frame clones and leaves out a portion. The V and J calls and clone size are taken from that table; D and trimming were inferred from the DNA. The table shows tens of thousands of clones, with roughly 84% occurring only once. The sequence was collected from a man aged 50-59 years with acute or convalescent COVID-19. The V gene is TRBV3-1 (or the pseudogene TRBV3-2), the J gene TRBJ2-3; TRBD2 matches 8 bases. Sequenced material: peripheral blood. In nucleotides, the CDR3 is TGTGCCAGCAGACAAGGGTCCGATTGGGTTTTTAGCGGGACTCCGGATACGCAGTATTTT. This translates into CASRQGSDWVFSGTPDTQYF.